The 21 T cell receptor beta chains below were found in one sample sequenced in a study of T cells in Graves' hyperthyroidism and ophthalmopathy (dated by TCRdb to about 2019). Libraries were made using multiplex PCR. Sequencing took place on an Illumina HiSeq 2000. The TCR beta CDR3 regions were amplified from RNA transcripts. The TCR CDR3 was subjected to a first round of RT-PCR using the HTBI primer set and the Qiagen OneStep RT-PCR kit. TCRdb reprocessed the public reads (quality trimming at Q25 with fastp, clone calling with MiXCR) and kept in-frame beta chains. Rows are unified per CDR3 protein, each entry keeping the most common DNA and genes. The sample has roughly 420,000 distinct CDR3 sequences on record, more than 15% of them singletons. The top ten clones comprise 13% to 15% of the sample. Material for sequencing was blood. These TCRs come from a woman aged 18-29 years with Graves' hyperthyroidism.

The genes are TRBV3-1 and TRBJ1-2; the match to TRBD1 covers 11 bases. V lost 4 bases to trimming and J lost 8 bases; unmatched junction nucleotides: 12. This CDR3 is 16 amino acids long. Germline lookup yields CDR1 LGHDT and CDR2 YNNKEL (reference sequence). In DNA form, the CDR3 reads TGTGCCAGCAGCCGATTTAGGGGACAGGGGGGAGGAGGCTACACCTTC. This translates into CASSRFRGQGGGGYTF.

CDR3 in DNA: TGTGCCAGCACGGCCCAGGTTGGGACAGGGGGTTATGGCTACACCTTC. Translated: CASTAQVGTGGYGYTF. The V gene is TRBV7-8, the J gene TRBJ1-2; TRBD1 aligns across 11 bases. Germline V CDR1 and CDR2: SGHVS, FQNEAQ. Trimming cost V 7 bases and J 5 bases; bases outside gene matches: 12. CDR3 length equals 16 residues.

This sequence joins TRBV10-1 and TRBJ2-2, with D perhaps matching TRBD2 (5 bases). V was trimmed by 6 bases and J by 1 base, leaving 12 bases between them. Looked up from germline, CDR1 is WNHNN and CDR2 is SYGVQD (reference sequence). CDR3 length: 15 residues. CDR3 nucleotide sequence: TGCGCCAGCAGCGTAGGGAGACTGAACACCGGGGAGCTGTTTTTT. This codes for CASSVGRLNTGELFF.

This clonotype has just one count. The V and J genes are TRBV6-4 and TRBJ2-2; 12 bases are shared with TRBD2. The CDR3 has 16 amino acids. J was trimmed by 3 bases and V by 6 bases; bases with no gene match: 5. From germline, CDR1 is MRHNA and CDR2 SNTAGT. The CDR3 DNA reads TGTGCCAGCAGAGAGACTAGCGGGGGCCACACCGGGGAGCTGTTTTTT. Its protein product is CASRETSGGHTGELFF.

The gene calls are TRBV24-1 and TRBJ1-2, with D uncertain. CDR1 and CDR2 from the germline V gene are KGHDR and SFDVKD. The CDR3 runs 11 residues. V shed 0 bases and J shed 8 bases, with 3 bases lying between them. The CDR3 reads CATSDLGGYTF. The CDR3 region has the DNA TGTGCCACCAGTGATTTGGGAGGCTACACCTTC.

This clonotype was counted only a few times. The chain uses TRBV18 and TRBJ2-2, with 12 bases aligning to TRBD2. The CDR3 runs to 17 residues. Losses at the gene ends were 0 bases for V and 1 base for J; bases not matched to a gene: 0. CDR1 is KGHSH, CDR2 LQKENI, per germline. CDR3 sequence reads: CASSPPGLAGNTGELFF. The CDR3 nucleotides read TGTGCCAGCTCACCACCGGGACTAGCGGGGAACACCGGGGAGCTGTTTTTT.

The table lists this clonotype with a few counts. The rearrangement joins TRBV4-3 to TRBJ2-3; TRBD2 aligns across 10 bases. The germline V gene encodes CDR1 LGHNA and CDR2 YSLEER. The CDR3 covers 15 residues. Unmatched junction bases numbered 4, after V lost 4 bases and J lost 3 bases. Here the CDR3 DNA reads TGCGCCAGCAGCCCGCAGCGGGGGGGGACAGATACGCAGTATTTT. It yields the protein CASSPQRGGTDTQYF.

V usage is TRBV6-2 or TRBV6-3 and J usage is TRBJ2-1; 7 bases agree with TRBD2. Trimming removed 5 bases from V and 8 bases from J; junction bases left unmatched: 15. Per germline, CDR1 MNHEY and CDR2 SVGEGT. CDR3 size: 16 residues. The CDR3 sequence is CASSPPSGTGFHEQFF. The CDR3 DNA sequence: TGTGCCAGCAGTCCCCCCAGCGGGACGGGCTTTCATGAGCAGTTCTTC.

This clonotype was seen many times. This chain links TRBV14 with TRBJ1-2; no reliable D call. Trimming cost V 1 base and J 8 bases, with 23 bases left between them. The germline gives CDR1 SGHDN, CDR2 FVKESK. The CDR3 sequence is 17 residues long. CDR3 in DNA: TGTGCCAGCAGCCAAGGAAGTGGACTCGCCTCAAATTCCGGCTACACCTTC. Protein product: CASSQGSGLASNSGYTF.

The chain joins TRBV12-3 or TRBV12-4 to TRBJ2-2; D is perhaps TRBD2 (7 bases). The CDR3 loop spans 15 amino acids. Between the trimmed V and J ends, which lost 3 bases and 7 bases, there was a span of 15 bases. CDR3 nucleotide sequence: TGTGCCAGCAGTTTGGGGGGGGCCTTCATCGGGGAGCTGTTTTTT. It is translated as CASSLGGAFIGELFF.

The genes are TRBV11-2 and TRBJ2-5; D might be TRBD1 (7 bases). This CDR3 comprises 14 residues. With 6 bases removed from V and 4 bases from J, the gap between germline ends came to 15 bases. Per the germline V gene, CDR1 is SGHAT and CDR2 is FQNNGV. This CDR3 reads CASSSSGGRETQYF. The CDR3 nucleotides read TGTGCCAGCAGTTCGTCAGGGGGGCGAGAGACCCAGTACTTC.

This clonotype was observed at least ten times. The rearrangement uses TRBV12-3 or TRBV12-4 and TRBJ1-5; D unresolved. V dropped 7 bases and J dropped 8 bases, with 15 bases sitting between them. The CDR3 spans 13 residues. The CDR3 region is CASNLSVGKPQHF. Written as DNA, the CDR3 is TGTGCCAGCAACCTAAGTGTTGGCAAGCCCCAGCATTTT.

This chain uses TRBV19 with TRBJ1-1; D is undetermined. The V gene lost 3 bases and the J gene lost 3 bases, with 5 bases spanning the gap. Germline CDR1 LNHDA, CDR2 SQIVND (reference sequence). The CDR3 is made up of 12 amino acids. The CDR3 sequence: CASSIPDTEAFF. DNA of the CDR3: TGTGCCAGTAGTATCCCGGACACTGAAGCTTTCTTT.

This clonotype was seen many times. The genes are TRBV7-8 and TRBJ1-4; the D gene is possibly TRBD1 (5 bases). Germline lookup yields CDR1 SGHVS and CDR2 FQNEAQ. The V and J ends lost 0 bases and 7 bases respectively, with 9 bases between them. This CDR3 has 14 residues. The CDR3 protein is CASSLAGGGEKLFF. The CDR3 coding sequence is TGTGCCAGCAGCTTAGCTGGGGGGGGTGAAAAACTGTTTTTT.

This clonotype showed up many times. V is TRBV7-2 and J is TRBJ2-1, with D perhaps TRBD2 (7 bases). V lost 1 base to trimming and J lost 8 bases, with 15 bases between them. The germline V gene encodes CDR1 SGHTA and CDR2 FQGNSA. CDR3 length: 15 amino acids. The CDR3 loop is CASSLVGGLGDEQFF. DNA of the CDR3: TGTGCCAGCAGCTTAGTCGGGGGGCTCGGCGATGAGCAGTTCTTC.

This clonotype occurred many times. The gene calls are TRBV7-3 and TRBJ2-1, with a weak D call TRBD2 (5 bases). CDR1 and CDR2 from the germline V gene are SGHTA and FQGTGA. The V end lost 5 bases, the J end lost 0 bases, and 11 bases lay between the germline ends. This CDR3 is 15 amino acids long. The CDR3 protein is CASSPYGDSYNEQFF. CDR3 sequence (DNA): TGTGCCAGCAGCCCCTACGGGGACTCCTACAATGAGCAGTTCTTC.

This clonotype was counted a few times. This chain's CDR3 is CSARESGELFF. As DNA, the CDR3 is TGCAGTGCTCGGGAGTCGGGGGAGCTGTTTTTT. This chain links TRBV20-1 with TRBJ2-2, with a tentative D call TRBD2 (6 bases). Germline assignment: CDR1 DFQATT and CDR2 SNEGSKA (reference sequence). V was clipped by 5 bases and J by 8 bases, with 9 bases between them. CDR3 length: 11 residues.

The CDR3 coding sequence is TGTGCCAGCGGTATAGACAATGAGCAGTTCTTC. Protein product: CASGIDNEQFF. The chain has TRBV2 and TRBJ2-1; no firm D call. CDR1 and CDR2 (germline): SNHLY, FYNNEI. V lost 8 bases and J lost 5, with 7 bases in between. The length of the CDR3 is 11 residues.

This clonotype was detected ten times or more. This rearrangement joins TRBV3-1 to TRBJ2-1; 8 bases line up with TRBD1. The CDR3 spans 13 residues. Germline V CDR1 and CDR2: LGHDT, YNNKEL (reference sequence). Trimming at V came to 0 bases and at J to 15 bases, leaving 7 bases not matched to a gene. Here the CDR3 DNA reads TGTGCCAGCAGCCAAGATAGGCGACAGGGGTCGTTCTTC. Translated, it gives CASSQDRRQGSFF.

This clonotype was seen ten or more times. The chain couples TRBV18 to TRBJ1-1, with unresolved D. V lost 2 bases, J lost 0 bases, and 7 bases lay in between. This CDR3 is 14 amino acids long. In germline, CDR1 is KGHSH, CDR2 LQKENI. CDR3 amino acids: CASSPKGLNTEAFF. CDR3 nucleotides: TGTGCCAGCTCACCAAAGGGTTTGAACACTGAAGCTTTCTTT. The full variable domain, its missing parts supplied by reference TRBV18 and TRBJ1-1, is NAGVMQNPRHLVRRRGQEARLRCSPMKGHSHVYWYRQLPEEGLKFMVYLQKENIIDESGMPKERFSAEFPKEGPSILRIQQVVRGDSAAYFCASSPKGLNTEAFFGQGTRLTVV.

V and J are TRBV2 and TRBJ1-6, with D unresolved. V was trimmed by 8 bases and J by 7 bases, leaving 9 bases between them. This CDR3 spans 12 amino acids. CDR1 and CDR2 (germline): SNHLY, FYNNEI. CDR3 bases: TGTGCCAGCGGACTGAGGAATTCACCCCTCCACTTT. It codes for CASGLRNSPLHF.